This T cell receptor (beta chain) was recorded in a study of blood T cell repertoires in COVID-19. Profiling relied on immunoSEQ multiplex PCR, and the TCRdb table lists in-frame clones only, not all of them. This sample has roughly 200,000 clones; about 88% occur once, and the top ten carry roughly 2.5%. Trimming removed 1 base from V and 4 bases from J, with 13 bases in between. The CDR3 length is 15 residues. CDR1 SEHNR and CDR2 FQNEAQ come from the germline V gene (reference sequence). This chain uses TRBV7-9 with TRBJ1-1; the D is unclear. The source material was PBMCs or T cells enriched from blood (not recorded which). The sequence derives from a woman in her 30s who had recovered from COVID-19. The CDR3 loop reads CASSLDGVRGTEAFF. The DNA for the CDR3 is TGTGCCAGCAGCTTAGACGGGGTAAGAGGCACTGAAGCTTTCTTT.